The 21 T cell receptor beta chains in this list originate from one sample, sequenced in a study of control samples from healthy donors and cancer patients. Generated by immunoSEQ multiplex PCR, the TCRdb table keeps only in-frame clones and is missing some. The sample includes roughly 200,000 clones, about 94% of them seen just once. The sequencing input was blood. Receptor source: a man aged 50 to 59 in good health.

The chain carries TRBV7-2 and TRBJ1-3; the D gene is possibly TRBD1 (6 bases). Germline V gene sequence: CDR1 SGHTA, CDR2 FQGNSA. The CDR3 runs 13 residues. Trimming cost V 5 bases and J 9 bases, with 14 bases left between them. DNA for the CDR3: TGTGCCAGCAGCCTAAGACAGGCAACCACCATATATTTT. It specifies CASSLRQATTIYF.

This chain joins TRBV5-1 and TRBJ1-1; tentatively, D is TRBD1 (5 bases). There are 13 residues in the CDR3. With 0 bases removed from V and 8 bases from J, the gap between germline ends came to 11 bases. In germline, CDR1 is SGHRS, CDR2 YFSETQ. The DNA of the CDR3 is TGCGCCAGCAGCTTGGGCAGGGAGTTCGAAGCTTTCTTT. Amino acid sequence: CASSLGREFEAFF. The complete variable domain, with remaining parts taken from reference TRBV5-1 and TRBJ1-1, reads KAGVTQTPRYLIKTRGQQVTLSCSPISGHRSVSWYQQTPGQGLQFLFEYFSETQRNKGNFPGRFSGRQFSNSRSEMNVSTLELGDSALYLCASSLGREFEAFFGQGTRLTVV.

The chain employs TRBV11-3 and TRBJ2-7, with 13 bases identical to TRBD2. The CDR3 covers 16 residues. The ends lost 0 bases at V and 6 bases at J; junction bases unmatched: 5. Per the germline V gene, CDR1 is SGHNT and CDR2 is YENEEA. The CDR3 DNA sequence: TGTGCCAGCAGCTTAGATGCTAGACTAGCGGGGGGCGAGCAGTACTTC. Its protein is CASSLDARLAGGEQYF.

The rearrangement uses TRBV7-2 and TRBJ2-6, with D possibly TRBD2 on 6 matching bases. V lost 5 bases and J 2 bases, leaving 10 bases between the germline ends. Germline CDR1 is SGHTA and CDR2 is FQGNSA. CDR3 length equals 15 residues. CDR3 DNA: TGTGCCAGCAGCCCCCAGCGGGCTGGGGCCAACGTCCTGACTTTC. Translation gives CASSPQRAGANVLTF.

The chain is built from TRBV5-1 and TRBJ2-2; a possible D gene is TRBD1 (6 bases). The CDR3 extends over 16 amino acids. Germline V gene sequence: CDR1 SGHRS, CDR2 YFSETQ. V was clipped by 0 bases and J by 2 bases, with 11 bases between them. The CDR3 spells CASSLVQGPNTGELFF. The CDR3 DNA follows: TGCGCCAGCAGCTTGGTCCAGGGGCCAAACACCGGGGAGCTGTTTTTT.

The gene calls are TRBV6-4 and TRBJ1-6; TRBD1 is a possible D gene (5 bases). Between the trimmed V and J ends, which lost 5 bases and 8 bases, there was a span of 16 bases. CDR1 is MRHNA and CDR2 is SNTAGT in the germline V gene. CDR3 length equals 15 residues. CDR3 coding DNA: TGTGCCAGCAGTCAAAACCGGGACCCATATTCACCCCTCCACTTT. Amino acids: CASSQNRDPYSPLHF.

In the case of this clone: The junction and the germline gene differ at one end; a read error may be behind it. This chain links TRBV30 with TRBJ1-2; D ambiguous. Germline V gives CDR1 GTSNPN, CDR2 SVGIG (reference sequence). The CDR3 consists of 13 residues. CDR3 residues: CAWSVRGNDGYTF. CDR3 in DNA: TGTGCCTGGAGTGTACGGGGTAACGATGGCTACACCTTC. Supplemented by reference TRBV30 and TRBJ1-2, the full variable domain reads SQTIHQWPATLVQPVGSPLSLECTVEGTSNPNLYWYRQAAGRGLQLLFYSVGIGQISSEVPQNLSASRPQDRQFILSSKKLLLSDSGFYLCAWSVRGNDGYTFGSGTRLTVV.

The CDR3 is CATRVDSFRNEQFF. Written as DNA, the CDR3 is TGTGCCACCAGGGTTGACAGTTTCCGGAATGAGCAGTTCTTC. The rearrangement uses TRBV24-1 and TRBJ2-1, with a weak D call TRBD1 (5 bases). Trimming left V 7 bases short and J 7 bases short, with 16 bases between. Looked up from germline, CDR1 is KGHDR and CDR2 is SFDVKD. The CDR3 length is 14 residues.

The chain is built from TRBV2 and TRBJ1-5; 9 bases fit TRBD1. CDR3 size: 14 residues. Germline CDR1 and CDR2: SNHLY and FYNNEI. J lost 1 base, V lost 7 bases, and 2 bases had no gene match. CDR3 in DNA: TGTGCCAGCATGGACAGGGGCAGCAATCAGCCCCAGCATTTT. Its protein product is CASMDRGSNQPQHF.

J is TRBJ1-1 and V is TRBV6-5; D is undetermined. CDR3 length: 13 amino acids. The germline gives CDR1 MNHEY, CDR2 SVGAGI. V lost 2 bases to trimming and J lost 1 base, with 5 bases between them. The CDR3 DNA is TGTGCCAGCAGTTACCGCAGGAACACTGAAGCTTTCTTT. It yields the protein CASSYRRNTEAFF.

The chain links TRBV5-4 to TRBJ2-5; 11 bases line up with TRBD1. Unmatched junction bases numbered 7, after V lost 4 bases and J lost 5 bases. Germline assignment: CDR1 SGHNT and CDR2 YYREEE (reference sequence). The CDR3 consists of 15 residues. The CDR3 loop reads CASSVDRGLGETQYF. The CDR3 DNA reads TGTGCCAGCAGCGTGGACAGGGGGCTCGGGGAGACCCAGTACTTC.

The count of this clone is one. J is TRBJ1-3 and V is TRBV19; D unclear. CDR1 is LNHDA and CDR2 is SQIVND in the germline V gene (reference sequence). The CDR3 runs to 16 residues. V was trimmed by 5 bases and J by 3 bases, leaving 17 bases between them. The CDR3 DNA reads TGTGCCAGTAGTCTCGGCTGGACCGGCATTGGAAACACCATATATTTT. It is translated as CASSLGWTGIGNTIYF.

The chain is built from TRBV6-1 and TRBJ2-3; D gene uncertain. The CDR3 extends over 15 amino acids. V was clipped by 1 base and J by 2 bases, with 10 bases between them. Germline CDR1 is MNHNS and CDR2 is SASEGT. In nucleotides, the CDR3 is TGTGCCAGCAGTGAAGGACAAATTACCACAGATACGCAGTATTTT. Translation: CASSEGQITTDTQYF.

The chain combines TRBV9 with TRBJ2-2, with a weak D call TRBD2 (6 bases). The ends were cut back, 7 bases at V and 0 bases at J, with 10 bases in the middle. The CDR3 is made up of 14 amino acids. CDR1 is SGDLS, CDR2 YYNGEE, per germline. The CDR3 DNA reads TGTGCCAGCGGAGGGGTCGCGAACACCGGGGAGCTGTTTTTT. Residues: CASGGVANTGELFF.

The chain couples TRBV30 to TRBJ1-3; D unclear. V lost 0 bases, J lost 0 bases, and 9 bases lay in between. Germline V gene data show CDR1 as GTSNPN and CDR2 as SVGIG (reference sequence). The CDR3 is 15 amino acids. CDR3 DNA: TGTGCCTGGAGTGTACTTCGGTTCTCTGGAAACACCATATATTTT. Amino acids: CAWSVLRFSGNTIYF.

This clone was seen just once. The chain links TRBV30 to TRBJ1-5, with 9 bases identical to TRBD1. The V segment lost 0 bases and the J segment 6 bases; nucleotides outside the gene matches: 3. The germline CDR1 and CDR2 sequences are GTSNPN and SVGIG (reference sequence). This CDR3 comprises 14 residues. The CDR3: CAWSVDRGFQPQHF. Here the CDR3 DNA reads TGTGCCTGGAGTGTGGACAGGGGTTTTCAGCCCCAGCATTTT.

CDR3 region: CASSQDSSRVAFF. CDR3 coding DNA: TGTGCCAGCAGCCAAGATTCTAGCAGGGTGGCTTTCTTT. The V gene is TRBV3-1 (or the pseudogene TRBV3-2), the J gene TRBJ1-1; tentatively, D is TRBD1 (5 bases). V was pared by 0 bases and J by 11 bases, with 13 bases between. This CDR3 contains 13 residues. Germline V CDR1 and CDR2: LGHDT, YNNKEL (reference sequence).

This CDR3 reads CASSLAGQDLAFF. The DNA for the CDR3 is TGTGCCAGCAGCTTGGCTGGACAGGATTTAGCTTTCTTT. The chain links TRBV7-9 to TRBJ1-1; 7 bases are a match to TRBD1. Trimming took 3 bases from V and 10 from J; bases not matched to a gene: 8. Germline CDR1 and CDR2: SEHNR and FQNEAQ (reference sequence). CDR3 size: 13 residues.

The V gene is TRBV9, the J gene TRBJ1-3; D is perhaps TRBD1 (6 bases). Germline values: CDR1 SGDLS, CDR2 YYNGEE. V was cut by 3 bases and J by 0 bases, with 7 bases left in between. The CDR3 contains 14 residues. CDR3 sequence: CASSGTVSGNTIYF. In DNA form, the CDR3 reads TGTGCCAGCAGCGGGACAGTCTCTGGAAACACCATATATTTT.

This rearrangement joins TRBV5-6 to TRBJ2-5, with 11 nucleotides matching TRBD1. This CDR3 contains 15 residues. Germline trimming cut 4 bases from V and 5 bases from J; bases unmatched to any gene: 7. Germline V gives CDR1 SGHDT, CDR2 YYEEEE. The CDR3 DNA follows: TGTGCCAGCAGCCGGACAGGGGGCGGGTTGGAGACCCAGTACTTC. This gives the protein CASSRTGGGLETQYF. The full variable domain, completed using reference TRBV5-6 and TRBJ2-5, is DAGVTQSPTHLIKTRGQQVTLRCSPKSGHDTVSWYQQALGQGPQFIFQYYEEEERQRGNFPDRFSGHQFPNYSSELNVNALLLGDSALYLCASSRTGGGLETQYFGPGTRLLVL.

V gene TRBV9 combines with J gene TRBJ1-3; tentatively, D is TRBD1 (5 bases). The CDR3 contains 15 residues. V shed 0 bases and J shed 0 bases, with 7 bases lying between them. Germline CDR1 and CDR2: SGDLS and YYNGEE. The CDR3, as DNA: TGTGCCAGCAGCGTAGAGGGGTACTCTGGAAACACCATATATTTT. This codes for CASSVEGYSGNTIYF.